These T cell receptor beta chains were read from a single sample in a study of T cell responses to AZD1222 COVID-19 vaccine. Here immunoSEQ multiplex PCR was the method, and the copy in TCRdb shows in-frame clones only, minus some. The repertoire holds 100,000 to 120,000 clones, with around 76% as singletons. Specimen: peripheral blood, collected on day 0 of AZD1222 vaccination. The origin of the receptors is an adult in good health. Both conserved end residues are part of each CDR3. D genes are given only for firm matches. A row's size may be missing; if present it is once, few, many or a size class.

v_call	j_call	clone_size	d_call	cdr3_nt	cdr3_aa
TRBV7-2	TRBJ1-1	.	.	TGTGCCAGCAGCTTAGAAATCCACAAAGCGGCGATCCCTGAAGCTTTCTTT	CASSLEIHKAAIPEAFF
TRBV19	TRBJ2-7	once	TRBD2	TGTGCCAGTAGTCGCGGACTAGCGGCAATTTACGAGCAGTACTTC	CASSRGLAAIYEQYF
TRBV5-6	TRBJ2-1	.	.	TGTGCCAGCAGCTTGGACCGAAGCTCCTACAATGAGCAGTTCTTC	CASSLDRSSYNEQFF
TRBV11-2	TRBJ1-3	.	.	TGTGCCAGCAGCTTAGAGGGCTCAACGGGAAACACCATATATTTT	CASSLEGSTGNTIYF
TRBV6-2/TRBV6-3	TRBJ1-4	once	.	TGTGCCAGCAGTCGCGGCGGGGCTGGGGAAGAAAAACTGTTTTTT	CASSRGGAGEEKLFF
TRBV3-1/TRBV3-2	TRBJ2-3	.	TRBD2	TGTGCCAGCAGCCAAGGCCTCACTAGCGGGGGGGCTAGCACAGATACGCAGTATTTT	CASSQGLTSGGASTDTQYF
TRBV3-1/TRBV3-2	TRBJ1-5	.	TRBD1	TGTGCCAGCAGCCAAGGACAGGGCCAGCCCCAGCATTTT	CASSQGQGQPQHF
TRBV9	TRBJ1-3	.	TRBD1	TGTGCCAGCAGCGTAGGACAGGGTTCGTCTGGAAACACCATATATTTT	CASSVGQGSSGNTIYF
TRBV6-6	TRBJ2-1	few	.	TGTGCCAGCAGCTTGCACTTCAATGAGCAGTTCTTC	CASSLHFNEQFF
TRBV5-1	TRBJ2-3	.	TRBD2	TGCGCCAGCTCCCCGGGACTAGCGGAAAGCACAGATACGCAGTATTTT	CASSPGLAESTDTQYF
TRBV5-1	TRBJ2-7	.	.	TGCGCCAGCAGCTTGTCGGCGGATTACGAGCAGTACTTC	CASSLSADYEQYF
TRBV5-1	TRBJ1-2	.	TRBD1	TGCGCCAGCAGCTTAGACAGGGGGTTTGGCTACACCTTC	CASSLDRGFGYTF
TRBV29-1	TRBJ2-7	.	TRBD1	TGCAGCGTCAAGACAGGGGCGGACGAGCAGTACTTC	CSVKTGADEQYF
TRBV28	TRBJ1-1	.	TRBD1	TGTGCCAGCAGTCCACAGGGGGTGACTGAAGCTTTCTTT	CASSPQGVTEAFF
TRBV13	TRBJ2-2	few	.	TGTGCCAGCAGCTCCCAGAGACTCGGCACCGGGGAGCTGTTTTTT	CASSSQRLGTGELFF
TRBV7-9	TRBJ1-2	.	.	TGTGCCAGCAGCTTAGGAGGTGGGGGCTACACCTTC	CASSLGGGGYTF
TRBV29-1	TRBJ1-1	.	.	TGCAGCGTAATAGACAGCCCTCAAGGAGCTTTCTTT	CSVIDSPQGAFF
TRBV2	TRBJ2-2	.	.	TGTGCCAGCAGTGAAGAAGGGTTCGCGAACACCGGGGAGCTGTTTTTT	CASSEEGFANTGELFF
TRBV7-2	TRBJ2-1	few	.	TGTGCCAGCAGCTTTCAGACAGGCTTCTCCTACAATGAGCAGTTCTTC	CASSFQTGFSYNEQFF
TRBV5-1	TRBJ2-7	.	.	TGCGCCAGCAGCTTGGTACAGGCGGCCGAGCAGTACTTC	CASSLVQAAEQYF
TRBV14	TRBJ1-1	.	.	TGTGCCAGCAGCCAAGCTCCGATGGTCACTGAAGCTTTCTTT	CASSQAPMVTEAFF
TRBV4-2	TRBJ2-1	.	TRBD1	TGTGCCAGCAGCCAAAACAGGGGTAGGAATGAGCAGTTCTTC	CASSQNRGRNEQFF
TRBV7-2	TRBJ2-7	.	.	TGTGCCAGCAGCCCCAAGACTCCACTAAGCGAGCAGTACTTC	CASSPKTPLSEQYF
TRBV7-2	TRBJ2-1	.	TRBD2	TGTGCCAGCAGGATCCTAGCGGGGGCCTACAATGAGCAGTTCTTC	CASRILAGAYNEQFF
TRBV11-2	TRBJ2-1	.	TRBD1	TGTGCCAGCAGATTCCGGGACAGTGGTAACAATGAGCAGTTCTTC	CASRFRDSGNNEQFF
TRBV7-2	TRBJ2-7	once	TRBD2	TGTGCCAGCAGTCGGACTAGCGGGGGGCTCGAGCAGTACTTC	CASSRTSGGLEQYF
TRBV5-1	TRBJ1-1	.	TRBD1	TGCGCCAGCAGCCGACAGGGAAACTCAGGCACTGAAGCTTTCTTT	CASSRQGNSGTEAFF
TRBV7-9	TRBJ2-7	.	TRBD1	TGTGCCAGCAGCATACGGGACAGCACCTACGAGCAGTACTTC	CASSIRDSTYEQYF
TRBV9	TRBJ1-5	.	.	TGTGCCAGCAGCGTAGCTGGGGGTCAGCCCCAGCATTTT	CASSVAGGQPQHF
TRBV9	TRBJ1-3	few	.	TGTGCCAGCAGCGGAGTGACGGGGTCTGGAAACACCATATATTTT	CASSGVTGSGNTIYF
TRBV9	TRBJ1-2	.	.	TGTGCCAGCAGCGTAGCCCCGCGTCCGGATGGCTACACCTTC	CASSVAPRPDGYTF
TRBV4-3	TRBJ1-1	.	.	TGCGCCAGCAGCCAAGATCCATGGGTGGATGAAGCTTTCTTT	CASSQDPWVDEAFF
TRBV6-2/TRBV6-3	TRBJ1-5	once	.	TGTGCCAGCAGTTATTCTGCGGGGTTGGGCAATCAGCCCCAGCATTTT	CASSYSAGLGNQPQHF
TRBV28	TRBJ1-6	.	TRBD1	TGTGCCAGCAGGGCCAGGGGACAGGCAAATTCACCCCTCCACTTT	CASRARGQANSPLHF
TRBV15	TRBJ2-7	once	TRBD1	TGTGCCACCAGCAGCGGAAAGGGTCAGGGGGCGTGGGAGCAGTACTTC	CATSSGKGQGAWEQYF
TRBV25-1	TRBJ1-1	once	.	TGTGCCAGCAGTGTAAATGCTGAAGCTTTCTTT	CASSVNAEAFF
TRBV11-2	TRBJ1-5	.	.	TGTGCCAGCAGCTTAGGTGGAACTCAGCCCCAGCATTTT	CASSLGGTQPQHF
TRBV19	TRBJ2-1	once	.	TGTGCCAGTAGTATCTACGGTGAGCAGTTCTTC	CASSIYGEQFF